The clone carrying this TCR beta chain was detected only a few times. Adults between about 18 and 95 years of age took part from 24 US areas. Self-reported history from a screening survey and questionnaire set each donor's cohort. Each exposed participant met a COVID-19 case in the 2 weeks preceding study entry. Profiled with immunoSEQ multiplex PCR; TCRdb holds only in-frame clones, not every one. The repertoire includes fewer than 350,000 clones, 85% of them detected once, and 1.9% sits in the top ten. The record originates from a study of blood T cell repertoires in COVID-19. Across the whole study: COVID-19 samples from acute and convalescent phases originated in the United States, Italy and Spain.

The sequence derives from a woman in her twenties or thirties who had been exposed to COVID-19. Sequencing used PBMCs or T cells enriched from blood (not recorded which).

Here the CDR3 reads CASSDPGQDSHTQYF. The CDR3 DNA sequence: TGTGCCAGCAGCGATCCGGGACAGGACTCGCATACGCAGTATTTT. This chain joins TRBV6-5 and TRBJ2-3; TRBD1 aligns across 8 bases. This CDR3 is built from 15 residues. The trim removed 6 bases at V and 7 bases at J, leaving 12 bases unmatched. Germline-derived CDR1 and CDR2 are MNHEY and SVGAGI.